This T cell receptor (beta chain) is from a study of T cell clonotyping in hematopoietic cell transplantation. This CDR3 is 18 amino acids long. V trimming: 5 bases; J trimming: 0 bases; junction bases outside the gene matches: 10. Germline V lookup: CDR1 LNHDA, CDR2 SQIVND (reference sequence). Assay used: immunoSEQ multiplex PCR; TCRdb lists only in-frame clones, some missing. The sample records about 18,000 clones, roughly 88% being singletons. Time point noted: recipient sample about 28 days before transplant, after cytoreduction. Notes on this clone: Its cognate antigen is unknown.

Study-wide results and caveats: Without cell sorting, CD4 versus CD8 contributions remain unresolved.

The clonotype comes from a man aged 50-59 years with acute myeloid leukemia. Some clones in this sample may be carry-over from other donors' samples. This chain connects TRBV19 to TRBJ2-6; 7 bases match TRBD1. This specimen was peripheral blood mononuclear cells, taken before stem cell transplant. CDR3 DNA: TGTGCCAGTAGTCCTTTGCGGACAGGCGTCTCTGGGGCCAACGTCCTGACTTTC. Residues: CASSPLRTGVSGANVLTF.